The following is a T cell receptor (beta chain) sequence with its context. Its target is not known. The data were taken from a study of T cell responses to AZD1222 COVID-19 vaccine. Regarding the study as a whole: White British donors predominated, females outnumbered males, and clonal diversity was possibly underestimated. Scientists sampled the repertoires only once the peak T cell response had passed. Dominant CD4 TCR responses targeted spike regions 160-218 and 743-854. Reportedly, nearly half the spike-specific TCRs target unmutated variant regions.

The assay was immunoSEQ multiplex PCR, and TCRdb's table has in-frame clones only and misses some. Of under 200,000 clones listed, around 92% are singletons. Germline V gene sequence: CDR1 MNHEY, CDR2 SVGEGT. The CDR3 contains 14 residues. Trimming removed 6 bases from V and 1 base from J, with 12 bases in between. The chain joins TRBV6-2 or TRBV6-3 to TRBJ1-1, with D perhaps TRBD1 (6 bases). The origin of this receptor is an adult in good health. The specimen was peripheral blood, collected on day 0 of AZD1222 vaccination. CDR3 sequence reads: CASSRGARNTEAFF. For the CDR3, the DNA is TGTGCCAGCAGCCGGGGGGCCCGGAACACTGAAGCTTTCTTT.